This T cell receptor (beta chain) came from a study of blood T cell repertoires in COVID-19. In the study overall: Acute and convalescent COVID-19 samples came from the United States, Italy and Spain. PBMCs, B-cell-depleted T cells, or T cells provided the cDNA or gDNA that made up the material.

Original analysis: Amplification of reference gene primers provided the estimated nucleated cell counts. Here immunoSEQ multiplex PCR was the method, and the copy in TCRdb shows in-frame clones only, minus some. V and J calls and clone size are given by that table; D and trimming were obtained from the DNA. This sample has approximately 84,000 clones, with about 80% found just once. There are 17 residues in the CDR3. The V segment lost 0 bases and the J segment 2 bases; nucleotides outside the gene matches: 4. Germline-derived CDR1 and CDR2 are LNHDA and SQIVND (reference sequence). This clonotype originated in a man aged 50 to 60 with active or convalescent COVID-19. Sequencing used peripheral blood. V gene TRBV19 combines with J gene TRBJ2-1; 10 bases fit TRBD1. The CDR3 reads CASSIEGDRGPYNEQFF. The CDR3, as DNA: TGTGCCAGTAGTATAGAGGGGGACAGGGGCCCCTACAATGAGCAGTTCTTC.